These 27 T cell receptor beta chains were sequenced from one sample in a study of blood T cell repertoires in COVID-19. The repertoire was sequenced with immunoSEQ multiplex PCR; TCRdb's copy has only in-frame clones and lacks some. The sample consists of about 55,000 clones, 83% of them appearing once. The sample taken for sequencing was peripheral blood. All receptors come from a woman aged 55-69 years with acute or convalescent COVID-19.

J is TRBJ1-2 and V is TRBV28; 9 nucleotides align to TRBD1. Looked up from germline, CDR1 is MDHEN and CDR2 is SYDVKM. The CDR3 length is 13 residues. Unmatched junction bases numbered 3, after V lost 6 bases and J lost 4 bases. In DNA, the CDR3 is TGTGCCAGCAGCCCGACAGGGGGCTATGGCTACACCTTC. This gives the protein CASSPTGGYGYTF.

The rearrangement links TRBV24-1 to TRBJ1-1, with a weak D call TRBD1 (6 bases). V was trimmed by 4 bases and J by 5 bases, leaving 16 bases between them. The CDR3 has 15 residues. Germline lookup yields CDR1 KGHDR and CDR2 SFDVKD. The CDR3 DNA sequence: TGTGCCACCAGTGACCCAAACACAGGGCAGACTGAAGCTTTCTTT. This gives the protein CATSDPNTGQTEAFF.

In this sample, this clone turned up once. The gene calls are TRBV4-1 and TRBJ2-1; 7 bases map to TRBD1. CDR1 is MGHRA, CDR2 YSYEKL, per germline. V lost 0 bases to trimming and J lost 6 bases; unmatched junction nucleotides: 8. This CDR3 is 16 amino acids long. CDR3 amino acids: CASSQDGQVRGNEQFF. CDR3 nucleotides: TGCGCCAGCAGCCAAGATGGACAGGTTCGTGGCAATGAGCAGTTCTTC.

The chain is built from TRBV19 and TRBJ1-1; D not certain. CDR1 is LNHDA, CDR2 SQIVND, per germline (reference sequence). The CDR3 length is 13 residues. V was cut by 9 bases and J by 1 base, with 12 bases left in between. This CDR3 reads CASTSYRNTEAFF. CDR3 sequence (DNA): TGTGCCAGCACCTCTTACAGGAACACTGAAGCTTTCTTT.

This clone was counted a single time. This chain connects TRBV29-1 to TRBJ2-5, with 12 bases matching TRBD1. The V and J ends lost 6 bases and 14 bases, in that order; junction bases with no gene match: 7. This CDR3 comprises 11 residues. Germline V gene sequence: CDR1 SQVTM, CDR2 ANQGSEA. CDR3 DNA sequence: TGCAGCGTCGGAAGGGACAGGGGGCTTTACTTC. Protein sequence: CSVGRDRGLYF.

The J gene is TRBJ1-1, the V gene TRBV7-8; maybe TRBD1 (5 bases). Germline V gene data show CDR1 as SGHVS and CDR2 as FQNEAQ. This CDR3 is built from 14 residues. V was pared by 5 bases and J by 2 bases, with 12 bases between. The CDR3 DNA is TGTGCCAGCAGCCTTGGACACGCAAACACTGAAGCTTTCTTT. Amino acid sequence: CASSLGHANTEAFF.

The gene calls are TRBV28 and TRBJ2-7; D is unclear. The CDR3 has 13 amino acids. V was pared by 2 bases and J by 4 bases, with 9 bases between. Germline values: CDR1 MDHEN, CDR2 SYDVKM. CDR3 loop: CASSLVPRYEQYF. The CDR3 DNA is TGTGCCAGCAGTTTAGTCCCTAGGTACGAGCAGTACTTC.

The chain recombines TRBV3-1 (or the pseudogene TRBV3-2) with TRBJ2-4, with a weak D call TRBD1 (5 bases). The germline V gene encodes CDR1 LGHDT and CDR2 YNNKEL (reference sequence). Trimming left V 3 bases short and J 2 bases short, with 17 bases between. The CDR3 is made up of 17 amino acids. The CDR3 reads CASSHSTLGVSKNIQYF. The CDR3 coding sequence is TGTGCCAGCAGCCACTCCACTTTAGGGGTATCCAAAAACATTCAGTACTTC.

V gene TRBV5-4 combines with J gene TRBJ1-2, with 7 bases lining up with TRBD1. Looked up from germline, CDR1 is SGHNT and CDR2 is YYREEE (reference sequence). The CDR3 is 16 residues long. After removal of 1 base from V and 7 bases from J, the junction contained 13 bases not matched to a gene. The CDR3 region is CASSLLRQGLHRGYTF. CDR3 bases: TGTGCCAGCAGCTTGTTAAGACAGGGTCTTCATCGTGGCTACACCTTC.

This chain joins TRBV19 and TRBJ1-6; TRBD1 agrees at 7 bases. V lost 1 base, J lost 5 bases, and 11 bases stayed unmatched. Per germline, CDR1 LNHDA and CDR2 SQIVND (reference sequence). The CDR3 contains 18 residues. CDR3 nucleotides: TGTGCCAGTAGTATAGGGGGCCCACCCGGGACAGATAATTCACCCCTCCACTTT. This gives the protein CASSIGGPPGTDNSPLHF.

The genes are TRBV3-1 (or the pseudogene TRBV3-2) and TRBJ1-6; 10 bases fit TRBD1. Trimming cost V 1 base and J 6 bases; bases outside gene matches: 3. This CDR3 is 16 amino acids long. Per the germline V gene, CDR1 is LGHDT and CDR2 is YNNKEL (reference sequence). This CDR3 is CASSQVRTGGNSPLHF. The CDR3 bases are TGTGCCAGCAGCCAAGTCCGGACAGGGGGTAATTCACCCCTCCACTTT.

In DNA, the CDR3 is TGTGCCAGCAGATACGACAGGGGTTCCTATAATTCACCCCTCCACTTT. This sequence encodes CASRYDRGSYNSPLHF. The chain joins TRBV2 to TRBJ1-6; 8 bases match TRBD1. Unmatched junction bases numbered 5, after V lost 6 bases and J lost 1 base. Germline CDR1 and CDR2: SNHLY and FYNNEI. The CDR3 has 16 amino acids.

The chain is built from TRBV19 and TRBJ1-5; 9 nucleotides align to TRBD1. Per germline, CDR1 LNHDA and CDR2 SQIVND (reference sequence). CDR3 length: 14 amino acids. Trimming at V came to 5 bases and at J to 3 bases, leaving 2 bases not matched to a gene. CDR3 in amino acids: CASSGDRANQPQHF. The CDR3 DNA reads TGTGCCAGTAGTGGGGACAGGGCCAATCAGCCCCAGCATTTT.

This CDR3 is CASSATGSGELFF. CDR3 bases: TGTGCCAGTAGTGCGACAGGGTCCGGGGAGCTGTTTTTT. The J gene is TRBJ2-2, the V gene TRBV19; 7 bases fit TRBD1. After removal of 5 bases from V and 6 bases from J, the junction contained 3 bases not matched to a gene. The CDR3 has 13 amino acids. Germline values: CDR1 LNHDA, CDR2 SQIVND (reference sequence).

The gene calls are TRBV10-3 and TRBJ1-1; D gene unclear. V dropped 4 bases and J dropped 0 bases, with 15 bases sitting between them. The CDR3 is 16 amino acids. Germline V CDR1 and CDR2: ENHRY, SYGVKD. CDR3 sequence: CAISGAGSLLNTEAFF. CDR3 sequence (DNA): TGTGCCATCAGTGGTGCGGGCTCCCTTCTGAACACTGAAGCTTTCTTT.

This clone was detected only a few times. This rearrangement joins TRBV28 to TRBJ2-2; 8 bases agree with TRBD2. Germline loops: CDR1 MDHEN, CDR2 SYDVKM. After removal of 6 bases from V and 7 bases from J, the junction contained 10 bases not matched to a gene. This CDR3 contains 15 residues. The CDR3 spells CASRPSGSGIGELFF. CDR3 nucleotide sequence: TGTGCCAGCAGACCGAGCGGGAGTGGGATCGGGGAGCTGTTTTTT.

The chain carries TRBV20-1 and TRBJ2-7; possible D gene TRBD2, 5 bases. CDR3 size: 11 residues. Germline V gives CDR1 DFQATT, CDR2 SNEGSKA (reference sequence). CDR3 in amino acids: CSWAVGNEQYF. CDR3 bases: TGCTCCTGGGCGGTCGGGAACGAGCAGTACTTC.

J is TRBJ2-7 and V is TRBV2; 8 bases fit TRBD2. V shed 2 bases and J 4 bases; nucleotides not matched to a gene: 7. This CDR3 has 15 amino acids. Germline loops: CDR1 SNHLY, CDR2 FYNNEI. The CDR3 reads CASSENGLASYEQYF. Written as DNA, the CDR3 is TGTGCCAGCAGTGAAAACGGACTAGCTTCATACGAGCAGTACTTC.

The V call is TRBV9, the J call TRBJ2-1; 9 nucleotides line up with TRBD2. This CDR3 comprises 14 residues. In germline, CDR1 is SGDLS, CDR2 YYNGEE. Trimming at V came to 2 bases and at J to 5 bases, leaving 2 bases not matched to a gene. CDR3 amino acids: CASSVSGGNNEQFF. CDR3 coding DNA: TGTGCCAGCAGCGTTAGCGGGGGAAACAATGAGCAGTTCTTC. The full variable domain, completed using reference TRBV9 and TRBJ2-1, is DSGVTQTPKHLITATGQRVTLRCSPRSGDLSVYWYQQSLDQGLQFLIQYYNGEERAKGNILERFSAQQFPDLHSELNLSSLELGDSALYFCASSVSGGNNEQFFGPGTRLTVL.

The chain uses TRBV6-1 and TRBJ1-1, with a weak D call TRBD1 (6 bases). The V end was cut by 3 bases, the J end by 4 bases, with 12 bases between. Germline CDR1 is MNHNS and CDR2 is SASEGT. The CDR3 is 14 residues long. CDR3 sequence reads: CASSEQGQITEAFF. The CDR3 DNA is TGTGCCAGCAGTGAGCAAGGACAGATCACTGAAGCTTTCTTT.

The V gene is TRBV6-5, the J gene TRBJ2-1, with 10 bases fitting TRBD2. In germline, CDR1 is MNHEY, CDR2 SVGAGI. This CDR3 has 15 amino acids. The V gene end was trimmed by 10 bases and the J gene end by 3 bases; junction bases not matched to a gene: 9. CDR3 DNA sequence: TGTGCCACCGGACGACTAGCGGGCCACTACAATGAGCAGTTCTTC. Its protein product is CATGRLAGHYNEQFF.

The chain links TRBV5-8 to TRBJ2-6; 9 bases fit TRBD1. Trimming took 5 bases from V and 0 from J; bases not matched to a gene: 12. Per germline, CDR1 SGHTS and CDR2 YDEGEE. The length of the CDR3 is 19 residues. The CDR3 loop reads CASRRVTGTGLSGANVLTF. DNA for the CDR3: TGTGCCAGCAGACGAGTGACCGGGACAGGGCTCTCTGGGGCCAACGTCCTGACTTTC.

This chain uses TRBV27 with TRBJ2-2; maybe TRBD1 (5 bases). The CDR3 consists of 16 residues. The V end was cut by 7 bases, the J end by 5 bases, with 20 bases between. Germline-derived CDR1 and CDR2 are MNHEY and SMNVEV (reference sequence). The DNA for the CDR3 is TGTGCCAGCACCATACGACGGACATTGGGAACCGGGGAGCTGTTTTTT. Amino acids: CASTIRRTLGTGELFF.

As DNA, the CDR3 is TGTGCCAGCAGCTCCCGGACGTCCGGGACAAATGGCTACACCTTC. Protein: CASSSRTSGTNGYTF. This chain connects TRBV5-4 to TRBJ1-2; D might be TRBD1 (6 bases). CDR3 size: 15 residues. The V gene's germline CDR1 is SGHNT and CDR2 YYREEE (reference sequence). The V end was cut by 3 bases, the J end by 6 bases, with 18 bases between.

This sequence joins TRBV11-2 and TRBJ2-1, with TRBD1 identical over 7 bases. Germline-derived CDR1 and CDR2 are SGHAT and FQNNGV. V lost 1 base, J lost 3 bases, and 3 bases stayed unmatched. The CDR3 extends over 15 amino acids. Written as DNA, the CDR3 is TGTGCCAGCAGCTTAGGTGCAGGGGGCTACAATGAGCAGTTCTTC. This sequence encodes CASSLGAGGYNEQFF.

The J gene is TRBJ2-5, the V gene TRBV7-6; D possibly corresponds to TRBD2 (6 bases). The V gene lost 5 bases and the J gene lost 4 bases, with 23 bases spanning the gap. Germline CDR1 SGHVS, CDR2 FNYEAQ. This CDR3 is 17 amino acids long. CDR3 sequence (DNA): TGTGCCAGCAGCCCCACCTTTGATAGCGGTGTCGGAGAGACCCAGTACTTC. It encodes CASSPTFDSGVGETQYF.

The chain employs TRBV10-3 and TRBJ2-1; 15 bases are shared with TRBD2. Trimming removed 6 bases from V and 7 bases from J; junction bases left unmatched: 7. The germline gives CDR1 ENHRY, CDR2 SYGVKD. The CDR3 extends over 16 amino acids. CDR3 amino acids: CAIRGTSGRNRNEQFF. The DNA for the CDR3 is TGTGCCATCAGGGGGACTAGCGGGAGGAATAGGAATGAGCAGTTCTTC.